This T cell receptor beta chain was captured in a study of post-analysis software for immune sequencing data. Background on the study: Patients with relapsing-remitting, secondary progressive and progressive-relapsing multiple sclerosis courses were all represented.

As regards this clonotype: Its cognate antigen is unknown.

V lost 3 bases to trimming and J lost 7 bases, with 11 bases between them. In germline, CDR1 is MNHEY, CDR2 SVGEGT. CDR3 length equals 13 residues. General study points: Comparison of patients with controls showed roughly five TRBV segments more frequent in patients, TRBV5-6, TRBV5-1 and TRBV20-1 among them.

Researchers reported that TCR beta cDNA libraries carried unique molecular identifiers. In TCRdb, the PCR reads were re-called with MiXCR into one record per CDR3 protein. Here the sample spans roughly 540,000 distinct CDR3 sequences, around 36% being singletons. Sequencing was carried out using blood. The gene calls are TRBV6-2 or TRBV6-3 and TRBJ2-3; D not certain. The TCR comes from a girl under 18 with multiple sclerosis. For the CDR3, the DNA is TGTGCCAGCAGTTATGGATTGGGATATACGCAGTATTTT. Encoded protein: CASSYGLGYTQYF.